The T cell receptor (beta chain) under discussion was sequenced for a study of cytomegalovirus exposure and HLA in healthy donors. Study overall: Out of 398 genotyped donors, 81% belonged to the Caucasian-associated ancestry cluster.

General study results and limits: Several V segments, TRBV6-2 and TRBV6-3 among them, could not be told apart and were dropped.

The PCR contained 60 Vbeta and 13 Jbeta primers. Profiled with immunoSEQ multiplex PCR; TCRdb holds only in-frame clones, not every one. The sample shows under 300,000 clones, about 81% of them seen only once. A remark on this clone: Its matching antigen is unknown.

Germline lookup yields CDR1 MNHNS and CDR2 SASEGT. V trimming: 5 bases; J trimming: 7 bases; junction bases outside the gene matches: 4. There are 13 residues in the CDR3. The clonotype comes from a woman aged 60 to 75 in good health and CMV-seropositive. J is TRBJ1-5 and V is TRBV6-1, with TRBD1 matching over 8 bases. The specimen sequenced was PBMCs. The CDR3 sequence: CASSQGARQPQHF. For the CDR3, the DNA is TGTGCCAGCAGTCAGGGGGCGAGGCAGCCCCAGCATTTT.